These 11 T cell receptor beta chains came from one sample sequenced in a study of cytomegalovirus exposure and HLA in healthy donors (dated by TCRdb to about 2017). Receptor libraries were prepared by the immunoSEQ multiplex PCR assay. For the multiplex PCR, a mixture combining 60 forward primers for TCR Vbeta segments and 13 reverse primers for TCR Jbeta segments was used. TCRdb retrieved this table from immuneACCESS and kept in-frame rearrangements only. Not all clones are present; in checked studies, unresolved V genes account for under half, and no reason is known for the remainder. The sample table contains about 130,000 clones; only one count was recorded for roughly 80% of them. The top ten clones comprise 3% to 4% of the sample. Sequenced sample: PBMCs. The source of these receptors is a man aged 18 to 29 in good health and CMV-seropositive.

The chain uses TRBV27 and TRBJ2-7; 10 bases fit TRBD1. Germline lookup yields CDR1 MNHEY and CDR2 SMNVEV (reference sequence). V was clipped by 6 bases and J by 1 base; unmatched bases: 6. The CDR3 spans 15 residues. CDR3 protein: CASRRQGQGSYEQYF. The CDR3 DNA is TGTGCCAGCAGGCGTCAGGGACAGGGGTCCTACGAGCAGTACTTC.

The rearrangement joins TRBV7-2 to TRBJ1-5; tentative D call: TRBD1 (6 bases). This CDR3 has 15 residues. From germline, CDR1 is SGHTA and CDR2 FQGNSA. Deletions cut 5 bases from V and 2 bases from J, with 13 bases between. CDR3 nucleotide sequence: TGTGCCAGCAGCGCCTCAGGGGTAGGCAATCAGCCCCAGCATTTT. Its protein is CASSASGVGNQPQHF.

The genes are TRBV12-5 and TRBJ2-2; 7 nucleotides match TRBD2. Germline V gene sequence: CDR1 LGHNT, CDR2 FRNRAP. The CDR3 has 15 residues. Trimming removed 3 bases from V and 4 bases from J; junction bases left unmatched: 5. Written as DNA, the CDR3 is TGTGCTAGTGGTTTAGGCCTAGCGGTCACCGGGGAGCTGTTTTTT. It codes for CASGLGLAVTGELFF.

This chain joins TRBV7-2 and TRBJ2-5; maybe TRBD1 (5 bases). Trimming removed 1 base at V and 1 base at J, with 7 bases between. The CDR3 contains 14 residues. Germline V CDR1 and CDR2: SGHTA, FQGNSA. The CDR3 region is CASSLVQAQETQYF. The CDR3 nucleotides are TGTGCCAGCAGCTTAGTACAGGCCCAAGAGACCCAGTACTTC. Looking up the rest from reference TRBV7-2 and TRBJ2-5 gives the full variable domain: GAGVSQSPSNKVTEKGKDVELRCDPISGHTALYWYRQSLGQGLEFLIYFQGNSAPDKSGLPSDRFSAERTGGSVSTLTIQRTQQEDSAVYLCASSLVQAQETQYFGPGTRLLVL.

The rearrangement links TRBV7-2 to TRBJ2-2; 7 positions agree with TRBD1. V lost 5 bases, J lost 5 bases, and 8 bases stayed unmatched. In germline, CDR1 is SGHTA, CDR2 FQGNSA. The length of the CDR3 is 15 residues. This CDR3 reads CASSPLTGPTGELFF. The CDR3 bases are TGTGCCAGCAGCCCGTTGACAGGGCCTACCGGGGAGCTGTTTTTT.

This clone has only a few counts. The rearrangement uses TRBV4-2 and TRBJ1-3, with 10 bases fitting TRBD1. The V gene end was trimmed by 1 base and the J gene end by 1 base; junction bases not matched to a gene: 7. The CDR3 contains 18 residues. Germline CDR1 is LGHNA and CDR2 is YNFKEQ. This CDR3 reads CASSQVGQGELSGNTIYF. CDR3 nucleotide sequence: TGTGCCAGCAGCCAAGTAGGACAGGGGGAACTTTCTGGAAACACCATATATTTT.

This chain joins TRBV4-3 and TRBJ1-2; 7 nucleotides match TRBD1. This CDR3 is built from 17 residues. CDR1 LGHNA and CDR2 YSLEER come from the germline V gene. With V trimmed by 0 bases and J by 4 bases, 11 bases remained unmatched. DNA for the CDR3: TGCGCCAGCAGCCAAGATTTTCCCCGGACAGGCAGCTATGGCTACACCTTC. This translates into CASSQDFPRTGSYGYTF.

The chain combines TRBV5-4 with TRBJ2-1, with D hard to call. The CDR3 runs 14 residues. The ends were cut back, 0 bases at V and 10 bases at J, with 14 bases in the middle. Per germline, CDR1 SGHNT and CDR2 YYREEE (reference sequence). CDR3 loop: CASSLGVEAEEQFF. The CDR3 nucleotides are TGTGCCAGCAGCTTGGGGGTAGAGGCAGAAGAGCAGTTCTTC.

This clone appeared once. The chain employs TRBV5-5 and TRBJ1-2; a weak D match, TRBD1 (5 bases). Germline CDR1 and CDR2: SGHKS and YYEKEE (reference sequence). Trimming removed 2 bases at V and 0 bases at J, with 14 bases between. CDR3 length: 16 residues. CDR3 sequence (DNA): TGTGCCAGCAGCTTACTTCAGGAGGGACCTAACTATGGCTACACCTTC. Protein sequence: CASSLLQEGPNYGYTF.

The rearrangement uses TRBV11-2 and TRBJ1-2; 7 bases fit TRBD1. CDR1 and CDR2 from the germline V gene are SGHAT and FQNNGV. The CDR3 has 13 amino acids. With V trimmed by 5 bases and J by 7 bases, 7 bases remained unmatched. The CDR3 loop reads CASSRDRESGYTF. The CDR3 DNA sequence: TGTGCCAGCAGCCGGGACAGAGAGTCTGGCTACACCTTC.

The V gene is TRBV29-1, the J gene TRBJ1-4; no reliable D call. Deletions cut 3 bases from V and 1 base from J, with 6 bases between. Germline V CDR1 and CDR2: SQVTM, ANQGSEA. The CDR3 spans 13 residues. The CDR3 sequence: CSVEELTNEKLFF. The CDR3, as DNA: TGCAGCGTTGAGGAGCTAACTAATGAAAAACTGTTTTTT.